Below are 31 T cell receptor beta chains sequenced from a single sample in a study of T cells after yellow fever vaccination. TCRdb reanalysed the 5' RACE reads using MiXCR and keeps one entry per CDR3 protein. The table shows 610,000 or so distinct CDR3 sequences, with roughly 12% occurring only once. The sample consisted of PBMCs, taken on the day of the yellow fever booster vaccination. Every receptor here comes from a man aged 25-45 years who received the YFV17D yellow fever vaccine.

V usage is TRBV19 and J usage is TRBJ1-3; D call uncertain. V was trimmed by 3 bases and J by 0 bases, leaving 9 bases between them. Germline V lookup: CDR1 LNHDA, CDR2 SQIVND (reference sequence). The CDR3 has 15 amino acids. The CDR3 DNA is TGTGCCAGTAGTATCGCACGAGGCTCTGGAAACACCATATATTTT. Translated: CASSIARGSGNTIYF.

The V gene is TRBV18, the J gene TRBJ1-2; maybe TRBD1 (6 bases). This CDR3 region has 15 residues. Trimming removed 0 bases at V and 2 bases at J, with 10 bases between. In germline, CDR1 is KGHSH, CDR2 LQKENI. CDR3 DNA sequence: TGTGCCAGCTCACCACCTGCGGGGGCGAACTATGGCTACACCTTC. Translation: CASSPPAGANYGYTF. Complete variable domain (other parts from reference TRBV18 and TRBJ1-2): NAGVMQNPRHLVRRRGQEARLRCSPMKGHSHVYWYRQLPEEGLKFMVYLQKENIIDESGMPKERFSAEFPKEGPSILRIQQVVRGDSAAYFCASSPPAGANYGYTFGSGTRLTVV.

The J gene is TRBJ2-5, the V gene TRBV20-1, with no clear D. The CDR3 spans 16 residues. Per the germline V gene, CDR1 is DFQATT and CDR2 is SNEGSKA (reference sequence). With 1 base removed from V and 0 bases from J, the gap between germline ends came to 15 bases. CDR3 nucleotides: TGCAGTGCTAGAGGGGTCTTCGTTCGGTACCAAGAGACCCAGTACTTC. Protein sequence: CSARGVFVRYQETQYF.

This clonotype came up a few times. V usage is TRBV12-3 or TRBV12-4 and J usage is TRBJ2-5, with D tentatively TRBD2 (6 bases). Trimming removed 3 bases at V and 6 bases at J, with 17 bases between. CDR3 length: 15 residues. This CDR3 reads CASSLRGRAPQTQYF. CDR3 DNA sequence: TGTGCCAGCAGTTTGCGGGGCCGGGCGCCTCAGACCCAGTACTTC.

CDR3 nucleotide sequence: TGTGCCAGCTCACCACTTCTAGCGGAGTACCAAGAGACCCAGTACTTC. It yields the protein CASSPLLAEYQETQYF. The V call is TRBV18, the J call TRBJ2-5; 7 positions agree with TRBD2. This CDR3 has 16 amino acids. Unmatched junction bases numbered 5, after V lost 1 base and J lost 0 bases. Looked up from germline, CDR1 is KGHSH and CDR2 is LQKENI.

This clonotype was detected ten times or more. The chain joins TRBV12-3 or TRBV12-4 to TRBJ1-6, with unresolved D. The V end lost 1 base, the J end lost 9 bases, and 10 bases lay between the germline ends. This CDR3 spans 14 amino acids. The DNA of the CDR3 is TGTGCCAGCAGTTTAGGACCCCGGGGTTCACCCCTCCACTTT. This codes for CASSLGPRGSPLHF.

This clonotype was found many times. The rearrangement links TRBV28 to TRBJ2-7; 8 bases agree with TRBD1. CDR1 is MDHEN, CDR2 SYDVKM, per germline. This CDR3 has 12 amino acids. V lost 6 bases, J lost 4 bases, and 2 bases stayed unmatched. The CDR3 DNA is TGTGCCAGCAGCCGGACAGGGTACGAGCAGTACTTC. The encoded protein is CASSRTGYEQYF.

J is TRBJ2-5 and V is TRBV28; D is perhaps TRBD2 (6 bases). The CDR3 runs 14 residues. V lost 3 bases and J 5 bases, leaving 13 bases between the germline ends. The germline gives CDR1 MDHEN, CDR2 SYDVKM. The CDR3 DNA reads TGTGCCAGCAGTTTGGGTGGGAGGCCTGAGACCCAGTACTTC. It codes for CASSLGGRPETQYF.

Note on this clonotype: A much larger clone differs from this one at a single base, so this may be a read error. This CDR3 is CASSPPHDRGGSQYF. The CDR3 DNA reads TGTGCCAGCTCACCACCTCACGACAGGGGAGGGTCCCAGTACTTC. The chain has TRBV18 and TRBJ2-5, with TRBD1 as a possible D gene (8 bases). Germline V gene data show CDR1 as KGHSH and CDR2 as LQKENI. CDR3 length: 15 residues. Trimming took off 0 bases at V and 9 bases at J, with 17 bases between the two ends.

The V gene is TRBV7-2, the J gene TRBJ2-3; D might be TRBD1 or TRBD2, each matching 5 bases. This CDR3 contains 15 residues. Trimming removed 3 bases at V and 3 bases at J, with 13 bases between. CDR1 and CDR2 from the germline V gene are SGHTA and FQGNSA. For the CDR3, the DNA is TGTGCCAGCAGCTTGACCGGGACCTGGACAGATACGCAGTATTTT. Its protein product is CASSLTGTWTDTQYF.

The rearrangement uses TRBV7-9 and TRBJ2-2; TRBD1 might be the D (6 bases). From germline, CDR1 is SEHNR and CDR2 FQNEAQ (reference sequence). The CDR3 has 16 amino acids. V dropped 5 bases and J dropped 5 bases, with 18 bases sitting between them. The CDR3 DNA sequence: TGTGCCAGCAGCCCGACAGGACCCTTGGGAACCGGGGAGCTGTTTTTT. This sequence encodes CASSPTGPLGTGELFF.

This clonotype was counted between two and nine times. The chain has TRBV3-1 and TRBJ1-5; no clear D. V was shortened by 2 bases and J by 4 bases, with 6 bases between the two germline ends. This CDR3 contains 13 residues. Germline values: CDR1 LGHDT, CDR2 YNNKEL (reference sequence). CDR3 DNA: TGTGCCAGCAGCCAACTGGCGAATCAGCCCCAGCATTTT. Amino acids: CASSQLANQPQHF.

The rearrangement links TRBV6-2 or TRBV6-3 to TRBJ1-1, with 7 bases fitting TRBD1. CDR1 MNHEY and CDR2 SVGEGT come from the germline V gene. CDR3 length: 14 amino acids. CDR3 sequence (DNA): TGTGCATCGCGAAGGGGGCAGGCGAACACTGAAGCTTTCTTT. Translation gives CASRRGQANTEAFF.

This clonotype has only a few counts. The chain has TRBV18 and TRBJ2-2; TRBD1 is a possible D gene (6 bases). This CDR3 has 15 amino acids. Germline lookup yields CDR1 KGHSH and CDR2 LQKENI. Trimming removed 4 bases at V and 3 bases at J, with 12 bases between. CDR3 sequence: CASSLQGIDTGELFF. DNA for the CDR3: TGTGCCAGCTCACTGCAGGGGATTGACACCGGGGAGCTGTTTTTT.

Only one count was recorded for this clonotype. J is TRBJ1-2 and V is TRBV29-1, with 7 bases lining up with TRBD1. V lost 7 bases, J lost 11 bases, and 19 bases stayed unmatched. This CDR3 comprises 14 residues. The V gene's germline CDR1 is SQVTM and CDR2 ANQGSEA. The CDR3 coding sequence is TGCAGCGCCAGGCCGCTCAGGGGGGTATTGGGATACACCTTC. It yields the protein CSARPLRGVLGYTF. The entire variable domain, with the rest obtained from reference TRBV29-1 and TRBJ1-2, is as follows: SAVISQKPSRDICQRGTSLTIQCQVDSQVTMMFWYRQQPGQSLTLIATANQGSEATYESGFVIDKFPISRPNLTFSTLTVSNMSPEDSSIYLCSARPLRGVLGYTFGSGTRLTVV.

This clonotype has more than one count but fewer than ten. The rearrangement links TRBV9 to TRBJ1-6; D uncertain. Germline V gene sequence: CDR1 SGDLS, CDR2 YYNGEE. This CDR3 region has 14 residues. Trimming removed 7 bases at V and 5 bases at J, with 13 bases between. CDR3 in DNA: TGTGCCAGCGGCCTGGGTCGAAATAATTCACCCCTCCACTTT. Its protein product is CASGLGRNNSPLHF.

This clonotype was detected only a few times. The rearrangement uses TRBV6-2 or TRBV6-3 and TRBJ2-1, with TRBD2 identical over 14 bases. This CDR3 contains 17 residues. V shed 4 bases, J shed 8 bases, and the junction held 10 bases outside the gene matches. Germline-derived CDR1 and CDR2 are MNHEY and SVGEGT. This CDR3 is CASSFPETSGRVYEQFF. The CDR3 DNA reads as TGTGCCAGCAGTTTTCCAGAGACTAGCGGGAGGGTGTATGAGCAGTTCTTC.

This clonotype turned up a few times. The chain has TRBV15 and TRBJ2-2; the D is unclear. V was trimmed by 4 bases and J by 0 bases, leaving 3 bases between them. Germline values: CDR1 LNHNV, CDR2 YYDKDF (reference sequence). The length of the CDR3 is 13 residues. The CDR3 region has the DNA TGTGCCACCAGCAACGCGAACACCGGGGAGCTGTTTTTT. It encodes CATSNANTGELFF.

This clonotype turned up a few times. V is TRBV7-2 and J is TRBJ2-7; weak D call: TRBD1 (5 bases). CDR3 size: 15 residues. V lost 7 bases and J lost 2, with 18 bases in between. Germline lookup yields CDR1 SGHTA and CDR2 FQGNSA. CDR3 in amino acids: CASNIRPVGAYEQYF. CDR3 in DNA: TGTGCCAGCAACATACGTCCCGTAGGGGCCTACGAGCAGTACTTC.

This clonotype was counted between two and nine times. The chain uses TRBV5-1 and TRBJ1-1; the D gene is possibly TRBD1 (6 bases). The CDR3 extends over 17 amino acids. Per germline, CDR1 SGHRS and CDR2 YFSETQ. The ends were cut back, 4 bases at V and 11 bases at J, with 30 bases in the middle. The CDR3 reads CASSAGRTGKSGPGAFF. In DNA form, the CDR3 reads TGCGCCAGCAGCGCGGGGAGAACAGGGAAGTCGGGTCCGGGGGCTTTCTTT.

The V gene is TRBV7-9, the J gene TRBJ2-2; unclear D gene. Germline V CDR1 and CDR2: SEHNR, FQNEAQ (reference sequence). This CDR3 has 13 amino acids. The V gene lost 5 bases and the J gene lost 3 bases, with 7 bases spanning the gap. DNA for the CDR3: TGTGCCAGCAGCACGACTTACACCGGGGAGCTGTTTTTT. Amino acid sequence: CASSTTYTGELFF.

In DNA, the CDR3 is TGCAGTGCTAGAGATCGTAGCGTGAGCGGGGAGCTGTTTTTT. It translates to CSARDRSVSGELFF. V is TRBV20-1 and J is TRBJ2-2, with D possibly matching TRBD2 (5 bases). The CDR3 totals 14 residues. The V and J ends lost 0 bases and 7 bases respectively, with 12 bases between them. Germline V gene lookup returns CDR1 DFQATT and CDR2 SNEGSKA (reference sequence).

This clonotype showed up many times. The V and J genes are TRBV20-1 and TRBJ2-3; possibly TRBD1 or TRBD2 for D (5 bases each). V shed 3 bases and J shed 4 bases, with 8 bases lying between them. CDR3 length: 12 amino acids. Per the germline V gene, CDR1 is DFQATT and CDR2 is SNEGSKA (reference sequence). The CDR3 nucleotides read TGCAGTGCTAGCCAGGGAGCAGATACGCAGTATTTT. It codes for CSASQGADTQYF.

The chain uses TRBV29-1 and TRBJ2-3; 12 nucleotides match TRBD2. Germline values: CDR1 SQVTM, CDR2 ANQGSEA. CDR3 size: 14 residues. V shed 3 bases, J shed 8 bases, and the junction held 6 bases outside the gene matches. CDR3 in amino acids: CSVDSASGRGTQYF. CDR3 nucleotides: TGCAGCGTTGATAGCGCTAGCGGGAGGGGTACGCAGTATTTT.

The chain combines TRBV28 with TRBJ2-3; D is unclear. The CDR3 is 12 amino acids. V was shortened by 5 bases and J by 4 bases, with 7 bases between the two germline ends. Germline CDR1 is MDHEN and CDR2 is SYDVKM. The CDR3 spells CASSQDSDTQYF. The CDR3 DNA follows: TGTGCCAGCAGTCAAGATTCAGATACGCAGTATTTT.

The table lists this clonotype with a count of one. The junction departs from the called germline gene at one end, perhaps through a read error. This sequence joins TRBV12-3 or TRBV12-4 and TRBJ1-1; no reliable D call. The CDR3 is 12 amino acids. The DNA of the CDR3 is TGTGCCAGCAGTCAGACTAACAGTGAAGCTTTCTTT. Its protein is CASSQTNSEAFF.

This chain uses TRBV20-1 with TRBJ2-5, with 7 positions matching TRBD1. CDR3 length: 13 residues. J lost 6 bases, V lost 6 bases, and 10 bases had no gene match. Germline CDR1 DFQATT, CDR2 SNEGSKA (reference sequence). CDR3 region: CSAELTGSKTQYF. The CDR3, as DNA: TGCAGTGCAGAATTGACAGGGTCAAAGACCCAGTACTTC.

This chain joins TRBV12-3 or TRBV12-4 and TRBJ1-4, with 10 positions matching TRBD1. This CDR3 has 14 residues. The ends lost 6 bases at V and 11 bases at J; junction bases unmatched: 9. This chain's CDR3 is CASRPTGGSGKLFF. The CDR3 DNA follows: TGTGCCAGCAGACCGACAGGGGGCTCGGGGAAACTGTTTTTT.

This clonotype turned up a few times. The CDR3 DNA follows: TGTGCCAGCAGTCTAGGGGGGCAGGCAAGGGCTGAAGCTTTCTTT. It encodes CASSLGGQARAEAFF. The chain has TRBV28 and TRBJ1-1; D may be TRBD1 (6 bases). The CDR3 spans 15 residues. CDR1 MDHEN and CDR2 SYDVKM come from the germline V gene. V lost 5 bases and J 6 bases, leaving 19 bases between the germline ends. The variable domain in full, with the rest retrieved from reference TRBV28 and TRBJ1-1, is DVKVTQSSRYLVKRTGEKVFLECVQDMDHENMFWYRQDPGLGLRLIYFSYDVKMKEKGDIPEGYSVSREKKERFSLILESASTNQTSMYLCASSLGGQARAEAFFGQGTRLTVV.

The J gene is TRBJ2-2, the V gene TRBV20-1; a possible D gene is TRBD2 (6 bases). Germline-derived CDR1 and CDR2 are DFQATT and SNEGSKA (reference sequence). V was trimmed by 3 bases and J by 4 bases, leaving 12 bases between them. The CDR3 sequence is 14 residues long. The CDR3 loop reads CSASGRRSTGELFF. The CDR3 DNA follows: TGCAGTGCTAGCGGGAGAAGGTCCACCGGGGAGCTGTTTTTT.

In this sample, this clonotype turned up a few times. The chain uses TRBV5-4 and TRBJ2-3; D not certain. The V end was cut by 1 base, the J end by 6 bases, with 18 bases between. Germline loops: CDR1 SGHNT, CDR2 YYREEE (reference sequence). The CDR3 covers 16 residues. The CDR3 protein is CASSLSPLTIWDTQYF. The CDR3 DNA follows: TGTGCCAGCAGCTTGAGTCCTCTCACTATATGGGATACGCAGTATTTT.